Below are 19 T cell receptor beta chains sequenced from a single sample in a study of cytomegalovirus exposure and HLA in healthy donors. The PCR used 60 Vbeta and 13 Jbeta primers. Profiling relied on immunoSEQ multiplex PCR, and the TCRdb table lists in-frame clones only, not all of them. The table includes around 130,000 clones, 73% detected once. The sample was PBMCs. Receptors were obtained from a middle-aged woman in good health and CMV-seropositive.

This clone was seen just once. The chain recombines TRBV28 with TRBJ1-1; D unresolved. Germline CDR1 and CDR2: MDHEN and SYDVKM. Trimming removed 9 bases from V and 3 bases from J, with 11 bases in between. CDR3 length equals 12 residues. For the CDR3, the DNA is TGTGCCAGTTACCAGGAATACACTGAAGCTTTCTTT. Encoded protein: CASYQEYTEAFF.

The chain is built from TRBV6-5 and TRBJ2-7; no clear D gene. V gave up 7 bases and J gave up 0 bases, with 10 bases separating them. The CDR3 sequence is 13 residues long. Germline-derived CDR1 and CDR2 are MNHEY and SVGAGI. In nucleotides, the CDR3 is TGTGCCAGCACCCTGGGCAGCTCCTACGAGCAGTACTTC. Its translation is CASTLGSSYEQYF.

This chain uses TRBV18 with TRBJ1-1; D ambiguous. CDR1 KGHSH and CDR2 LQKENI come from the germline V gene. Trimming took off 2 bases at V and 2 bases at J, with 15 bases between the two ends. This CDR3 has 16 residues. CDR3 DNA: TGTGCCAGCTCACCAAGGCTGGGAGACGATAACACTGAAGCTTTCTTT. This gives the protein CASSPRLGDDNTEAFF.

Note on this clone: This clone may be a read error of a much larger clone one base away. This chain joins TRBV7-9 and TRBJ1-1; D possibly corresponds to TRBD1 (5 bases). The CDR3 length is 14 residues. Trimming cost V 1 base and J 4 bases, with 10 bases left between them. Germline CDR1 SEHNR, CDR2 FQNEAQ (reference sequence). Here the CDR3 DNA reads TGTGCCAGCAGCTTAGAAGGGGTGGCCACTGAAGCTTTCTTT. It specifies CASSLEGVATEAFF.

V is TRBV5-4 and J is TRBJ2-2, with 9 nucleotides matching TRBD1. V lost 0 bases to trimming and J lost 7 bases; unmatched junction nucleotides: 4. From germline, CDR1 is SGHNT and CDR2 YYREEE (reference sequence). CDR3 length equals 15 residues. CDR3 nucleotide sequence: TGTGCCAGCAGCTTGGGGGACAGGGAGAACGGGGAGCTGTTTTTT. This translates into CASSLGDRENGELFF.

The chain employs TRBV5-6 and TRBJ2-7; maybe TRBD1 (6 bases). This CDR3 has 14 amino acids. The germline V and J ends were trimmed by 2 bases and 2 bases, with 11 bases remaining between them. From germline, CDR1 is SGHDT and CDR2 YYEEEE. The CDR3 loop reads CASSLKTGPYEQYF. The DNA of the CDR3 is TGTGCCAGCAGCTTAAAAACAGGGCCCTACGAGCAGTACTTC.

The genes are TRBV7-9 and TRBJ1-4; no clear D gene. There are 15 residues in the CDR3. V was shortened by 3 bases and J by 7 bases, with 15 bases between the two germline ends. Looked up from germline, CDR1 is SEHNR and CDR2 is FQNEAQ (reference sequence). CDR3: CASSLVSVGGEKLFF. The CDR3 nucleotides read TGTGCCAGCAGCTTGGTGAGCGTCGGAGGTGAAAAACTGTTTTTT.

The genes are TRBV6-5 and TRBJ2-1, with D maybe TRBD1 (6 bases). CDR3 length equals 15 residues. V was clipped by 3 bases and J by 4 bases, with 13 bases between them. Germline-derived CDR1 and CDR2 are MNHEY and SVGAGI. The CDR3 spells CASSYGIGQYNEQFF. The CDR3 coding sequence is TGTGCCAGCAGTTATGGGATAGGACAGTACAATGAGCAGTTCTTC.

The chain employs TRBV19 and TRBJ2-7, with a possible D match to TRBD1 (8 bases). The germline CDR1 and CDR2 sequences are LNHDA and SQIVND (reference sequence). V was clipped by 5 bases and J by 0 bases, with 20 bases between them. There are 17 residues in the CDR3. CDR3 in amino acids: CASSPGGGGRSSYEQYF. CDR3 sequence (DNA): TGTGCCAGTAGTCCAGGGGGCGGGGGCAGGAGCTCCTACGAGCAGTACTTC.

This chain uses TRBV6-6 with TRBJ1-1; the D gene is possibly TRBD1 (5 bases). Germline lookup yields CDR1 MNHNY and CDR2 SVGAGI (reference sequence). The CDR3 consists of 12 residues. The V end was cut by 9 bases, the J end by 1 base, with 9 bases between. The CDR3 sequence: CASRTSNTEAFF. Here the CDR3 DNA reads TGTGCCAGTCGGACATCGAACACTGAAGCTTTCTTT.

The chain recombines TRBV28 with TRBJ2-5; perhaps TRBD2 as D (6 bases). The J call is uncertain, as TRBJ2-7 better fits the DNA end. Germline assignment: CDR1 MDHEN and CDR2 SYDVKM. The CDR3 totals 14 residues. DNA for the CDR3: TGTGCCAGCAGTTTATCTCAGGGAGGTTCCGAGCAGTACTTC. Encoded protein: CASSLSQGGSEQYF.

The chain links TRBV2 to TRBJ1-1; 9 nucleotides line up with TRBD1. In germline, CDR1 is SNHLY, CDR2 FYNNEI. V dropped 7 bases and J dropped 5; count of bases not matched to a gene: 8. The CDR3 contains 14 residues. CDR3 sequence: CASNLQGARTEAFF. The CDR3 region has the DNA TGTGCCAGCAATTTACAGGGGGCGCGAACTGAAGCTTTCTTT.

The chain is built from TRBV27 and TRBJ2-1, with 10 bases lining up with TRBD1. Germline V lookup: CDR1 MNHEY, CDR2 SMNVEV (reference sequence). The CDR3 consists of 15 residues. V lost 6 bases to trimming and J lost 8 bases; unmatched junction nucleotides: 10. The CDR3 DNA is TGTGCCAGCAGAACATACCGGGACAGGGGCTATGAGCAGTTCTTC. Amino acids: CASRTYRDRGYEQFF.

The V gene is TRBV27, the J gene TRBJ2-3; D may be TRBD2 (6 bases). CDR3 length: 15 residues. Germline loops: CDR1 MNHEY, CDR2 SMNVEV (reference sequence). The germline V and J ends were trimmed by 0 bases and 5 bases, with 12 bases remaining between them. The CDR3 is CASSLSGRRGDTQYF. The CDR3 DNA follows: TGTGCCAGCAGTTTATCGGGGAGGAGGGGAGATACGCAGTATTTT.

The rearrangement uses TRBV2 and TRBJ2-7; 8 bases align to TRBD1. The germline V gene has CDR1 SNHLY and CDR2 FYNNEI. This CDR3 is built from 14 residues. Unmatched junction bases numbered 4, after V lost 6 bases and J lost 0 bases. In DNA, the CDR3 is TGTGCCAGCAGGGGGACAGGTAGCTCCTACGAGCAGTACTTC. This sequence encodes CASRGTGSSYEQYF. Looking up the rest from reference TRBV2 and TRBJ2-7 gives the full variable domain: EPEVTQTPSHQVTQMGQEVILRCVPISNHLYFYWYRQILGQKVEFLVSFYNNEISEKSEIFDDQFSVERPDGSNFTLKIRSTKLEDSAMYFCASRGTGSSYEQYFGPGTRLTVT.

This clone was seen a handful of times. CDR3 bases: TGTGCCAGCAGCATGGGGGGGCTAGCAACTGGAAACACCATATATTTT. Protein product: CASSMGGLATGNTIYF. The V and J genes are TRBV11-2 and TRBJ1-3, with D possibly matching TRBD1 (6 bases). The CDR3 is 16 residues long. The V end lost 5 bases, the J end lost 2 bases, and 16 bases lay between the germline ends. Germline CDR1 and CDR2: SGHAT and FQNNGV. Based on the CDR3 plus reference TRBV11-2 and TRBJ1-3, the full variable domain is EAGVAQSPRYKIIEKRQSVAFWCNPISGHATLYWYQQILGQGPKLLIQFQNNGVVDDSQLPKDRFSAERLKGVDSTLKIQPAKLEDSAVYLCASSMGGLATGNTIYFGEGSWLTVV.

The chain links TRBV6-5 to TRBJ1-6; TRBD1 agrees at 7 bases. V was clipped by 7 bases and J by 9 bases; unmatched bases: 9. Germline V gene lookup returns CDR1 MNHEY and CDR2 SVGAGI. This CDR3 has 14 amino acids. This CDR3 is CASTYRGSGSPLHF. The CDR3 DNA reads TGTGCCAGCACCTACAGGGGTAGTGGTTCACCCCTCCACTTT.

The chain uses TRBV19 and TRBJ2-1; 10 nucleotides align to TRBD1. The V and J ends lost 0 bases and 7 bases, in that order; junction bases with no gene match: 15. The CDR3 is 19 amino acids. Germline loops: CDR1 LNHDA, CDR2 SQIVND (reference sequence). The CDR3 coding sequence is TGTGCCAGTAGTATAGACCTAGTAGGGAGGGACAGGGGAGGGAATGAGCAGTTCTTC. Amino acids: CASSIDLVGRDRGGNEQFF.

CDR3 sequence: CAISESKGLAGGGEQFF. CDR3 sequence (DNA): TGTGCCATCAGTGAGTCGAAGGGACTAGCGGGAGGAGGTGAGCAGTTCTTC. V is TRBV10-3 and J is TRBJ2-1; TRBD2 agrees at 15 bases. This CDR3 spans 17 amino acids. The germline V gene encodes CDR1 ENHRY and CDR2 SYGVKD. The V segment lost 0 bases and the J segment 9 bases; nucleotides outside the gene matches: 6.